The subject of this entry is one TCR beta chain. Its cognate antigen has yet to be identified. The record has no base qualities; no much larger clone is one base away. This entry belongs to a study of beta chain features in type 1 diabetes (dated by TCRdb to between 2017 and 2018). With respect to the entire study: Patients and healthy donors did not differ in mean age, gender distribution, total cell number or subset yield. Across all samples, approximately 100 million sorted cells were examined, and cell number per subset correlated strongly with RNA yield. The study compared TCRB repertoires of sorted circulating CD4+ T cell subsets between recently diagnosed type 1 diabetes patients and matched healthy donors. Naive and central memory subsets were obtained from all 30 or so donors, but regulatory and stem cell-like memory subsets were isolated from only 8 patients and roughly 8 healthy donors. The research as a whole found: A moderate but significant shortening of TCRB CDR3 length was observed in type 1 diabetes patients in all four CD4+ subsets. Naive, central memory and regulatory TCRB repertoires appeared to be more alike among patients than among healthy donors. Shorter templates might have been favored by PCR, but patient and control samples were amplified and corrected together, so both groups would have been affected equally by any skew. Because cDNA was sequenced instead of genomic DNA, highly expressing activated cells could be over-represented, though the groups showed no difference in activation or CD3 levels. Because the HLA sub-analyses included only small numbers of individuals, any influence of HLA type on TCRB rearrangement was left unresolved. At VDJ recombination sites, type 1 diabetes patients had fewer insertions and more deleted nucleotides, which implies abnormalities in thymic rearrangement.

A single peripheral blood draw of around 120 mL on average was collected from each donor into heparinised tubes. A BD FACSAria II was used to sort naive, central memory, regulatory and stem cell-like memory CD4+ T cells with a panel that included CD45RO, CCR7, CD25, CD127, CD95 and CD27. A purity above 98% was achieved for all sorted populations. PBMCs were separated immediately by Lymphoprep density gradient centrifugation and were stained directly, without being cultured. Samples were stained and sorted in pairs, with one healthy donor and one patient per experiment, so that batch effects were minimized. The entire amount of isolated RNA was reverse transcribed using the High Capacity cDNA Reverse Transcription Kit, so the sequenced TCRB transcripts were expressed ones. Deep immunoSEQ sequencing was performed on naive, central memory and regulatory T cell samples, with an average of about 3.57 million total reads per sample. Sorted cells were lysed in RLT buffer, and RNA was extracted using DNase-treated RNeasy Micro or Mini kits according to cell number. Each cell subset was processed on its own to prevent cross-contamination, while patient and healthy donor samples were processed together. TCRB sequences were amplified from cDNA with the immunoSEQ multiplex PCR, producing 87-bp fragments spanning the CDR3 region. Sequencing of the amplicons was done on the Illumina HiSeq platform. As for the authors' bioinformatics: PCR bias was corrected computationally using synthetic template baselines, and reads within Hamming distance 2 were collapsed, with unmergeable singletons discarded. Reads were aligned against IMGT so that V, D and J genes, CDR3 length and insertions or deletions at six rearrangement sites could be assigned. Clonotype counts were normalized to sorted cell number within each subset before computing true diversity and Gini coefficients with the tcR R package. Repertoire sharing was quantified using the overlap coefficient calculated on TCRB nucleotide sequences. TCRdb took this table from immuneACCESS and kept in-frame rearrangements with V and J called. Such tables lack part of the clones; where checked against another copy, unresolved V genes explain under half of the gap, and the rest is unexplained. V, J and clone size are those of that table, while D and trimming were read from the DNA. The sample yields roughly 140,000 clones; 11% were counted once. The biggest ten clones account for about 1.9% of the sample.

Trimming accounts for 0 bases at V and 6 bases at J, while the number of junction bases matched to no gene is 5. Including the terminal cysteine and phenylalanine, the CDR3 comprises 16 residues. Only CDR3 DNA remains: 48 bases, in frame from the first base. Sequences MNHEY (CDR1) and SVGAGI (CDR2) are obtained from the germline V gene. The sample was central memory CD4+ T cells from blood. The receptor was derived from a man aged 18 to 35 in good health. This chain is built from TRBV6-5 and TRBJ2-1, with 10 junctional bases fitting TRBD1. The DNA sequence is given as TGTGCCAGCAGTTACTCCAGACAGGGGGCTGGCAATGAGCAGTTCTTC. The encoded protein is CASSYSRQGAGNEQFF.